What follows are 30 T cell receptor beta chains derived from one specimen sequenced in a study of early T cells in non-severe SARS-CoV-2 infection. Each CDR3 protein is one row after TCRdb ran MiXCR on the 5' RACE reads. The sample contains under 70,000 distinct CDR3 sequences, approximately 6% of which appear only once. The source was whole blood, collected at baseline. These receptors came from an adult who was a healthcare worker with PCR-confirmed SARS-CoV-2 infection or an uninfected control (not recorded which).

Ten or more counts support this clonotype. The chain has TRBV5-1 and TRBJ2-3, with TRBD1 as a possible D gene (5 bases). CDR1 is SGHRS and CDR2 is YFSETQ in the germline V gene. Trimming took 2 bases from V and 2 from J, leaving 12 bases between them. The CDR3 consists of 15 residues. Written as DNA, the CDR3 is TGCGCCAGCAGCTTATCTGACAGTTTCACAGATACGCAGTATTTT. Translating gives CASSLSDSFTDTQYF.

This clonotype has just a few counts. This chain connects TRBV7-8 to TRBJ2-1; D ambiguous. Germline values: CDR1 SGHVS, CDR2 FQNEAQ. Between the trimmed V and J ends, which lost 5 bases and 7 bases, there was a span of 18 bases. There are 15 residues in the CDR3. CDR3 residues: CASSGRVGGPNEQFF. For the CDR3, the DNA is TGTGCCAGCAGCGGCCGTGTCGGTGGGCCGAATGAGCAGTTCTTC.

This clonotype was counted a few times. The chain links TRBV28 to TRBJ2-5; D is unclear. V was cut by 4 bases and J by 3 bases, with 12 bases left in between. CDR3 size: 14 residues. Germline-derived CDR1 and CDR2 are MDHEN and SYDVKM. The CDR3 reads CASSWTWQKETQYF. Written as DNA, the CDR3 is TGTGCCAGCAGTTGGACCTGGCAAAAAGAGACCCAGTACTTC.

Points on this clonotype: A much larger clone differs by one base, so this may be a read error. The V gene is TRBV4-3, the J gene TRBJ1-4; the match to TRBD1 covers 12 bases. This CDR3 has 15 amino acids. Looked up from germline, CDR1 is LGHNA and CDR2 is YSLEER. The CDR3: CASCQGTGGNEKLFF. In DNA, the CDR3 is TGCGCCAGCTGCCAAGGGACAGGGGGCAATGAAAAACTGTTTTTT.

By share, this clonotype counts as medium-sized (0.01 to 0.1%). The chain couples TRBV3-1 to TRBJ2-5; 10 bases map to TRBD2. The ends lost 2 bases at V and 5 bases at J; junction bases unmatched: 5. CDR3 size: 15 residues. Germline loops: CDR1 LGHDT, CDR2 YNNKEL (reference sequence). The CDR3 is CASSQQLAGSETQYF. The CDR3 nucleotides are TGTGCCAGCAGCCAACAACTAGCGGGATCGGAGACCCAGTACTTC.

Only a few counts were recorded for this clonotype. V gene TRBV3-1 combines with J gene TRBJ1-2, with a possible D match to TRBD1 (5 bases). This CDR3 spans 14 amino acids. The V gene lost 1 base and the J gene lost 2 bases, with 8 bases spanning the gap. The V gene's germline CDR1 is LGHDT and CDR2 YNNKEL (reference sequence). The CDR3 loop is CASSQVWGNYGYTF. The CDR3 coding sequence is TGTGCCAGCAGCCAAGTATGGGGGAACTATGGCTACACCTTC.

This clonotype showed up many times. The chain joins TRBV7-8 to TRBJ2-1, with unresolved D. Germline V gene lookup returns CDR1 SGHVS and CDR2 FQNEAQ. The CDR3 runs to 11 residues. Trimming stripped 5 bases from V and 8 bases from J, with 7 bases between. CDR3 amino acids: CASSLGDEQFF. The DNA for the CDR3 is TGTGCCAGCAGCCTTGGAGATGAGCAGTTCTTC.

This clonotype was recorded at least ten times. The V call is TRBV4-1, the J call TRBJ2-7; 7 bases are shared with TRBD2. The CDR3 loop spans 15 amino acids. Germline V CDR1 and CDR2: MGHRA, YSYEKL. Unmatched junction bases numbered 8, after V lost 3 bases and J lost 3 bases. CDR3 sequence (DNA): TGCGCCAGCAGCCAGGGGTGGGGACTACACTACGAGCAGTACTTC. It translates to CASSQGWGLHYEQYF.

This clonotype was seen many times. CDR3 loop: CASSQDLLTGGPTDTQYF. The DNA of the CDR3 is TGTGCCAGCAGCCAAGACTTACTAACGGGAGGGCCGACAGATACGCAGTATTTT. The rearrangement joins TRBV4-2 to TRBJ2-3; TRBD2 matches at 8 bases. The CDR3 spans 18 residues. After removal of 0 bases from V and 3 bases from J, the junction contained 11 bases not matched to a gene. From germline, CDR1 is LGHNA and CDR2 YNFKEQ.

The CDR3 bases are TGTGCCAGCGATGGAACAGGGGGCCAAGAGACCCAGTACTTC. Its protein is CASDGTGGQETQYF. The chain combines TRBV12-3 or TRBV12-4 with TRBJ2-5, with 8 bases that match TRBD1. The V gene end was trimmed by 8 bases and the J gene end by 1 base; junction bases not matched to a gene: 6. CDR3 length: 14 amino acids.

The chain recombines TRBV7-2 with TRBJ2-4, with 10 bases aligning to TRBD2. The junction had 10 bases not matched to a gene; V was cut back by 1 base and J by 1 base. The CDR3 is made up of 19 amino acids. Germline V gene lookup returns CDR1 SGHTA and CDR2 FQGNSA. The CDR3 here is CASSLVTGAGGAAKNIQYF. CDR3 bases: TGTGCCAGCAGCTTAGTCACGGGAGCGGGAGGGGCGGCCAAAAACATTCAGTACTTC.

This clonotype was picked up a small number of times. CDR3 sequence (DNA): TGCGCCAGCAGCTTGTCAGGTTATGAAAAACTGTTTTTT. Protein product: CASSLSGYEKLFF. The V gene is TRBV5-1, the J gene TRBJ1-4, with D hard to call. Trimming pared 1 base from V and 6 bases from J, leaving 7 bases between. CDR1 is SGHRS and CDR2 is YFSETQ in the germline V gene. The CDR3 is 13 residues long.

This clonotype was detected many times. The V call is TRBV20-1, the J call TRBJ2-1; TRBD1 matches at 8 bases. Germline trimming cut 3 bases from V and 3 bases from J; bases unmatched to any gene: 7. The CDR3 contains 15 residues. Germline V gene lookup returns CDR1 DFQATT and CDR2 SNEGSKA (reference sequence). The CDR3 DNA follows: TGCAGTGCTAGGACTCACAGGGGGAACTACAATGAGCAGTTCTTC. Its protein is CSARTHRGNYNEQFF.

This clonotype came up many times. The genes are TRBV7-2 and TRBJ2-5; D gene uncertain. The V gene lost 3 bases and the J gene lost 7 bases, with 12 bases spanning the gap. Germline V gene data show CDR1 as SGHTA and CDR2 as FQGNSA. This CDR3 comprises 13 residues. CDR3 amino acids: CASSFLEFGTQYF. CDR3 nucleotides: TGTGCCAGCAGCTTTCTGGAGTTCGGGACCCAGTACTTC.

Notes on this clonotype: The CDR3 does not close with the conserved phenylalanine or tryptophan, likely indicating a read error. The chain is built from TRBV9 and TRBJ2-3, with TRBD2 matching over 12 bases. The CDR3 is made up of 15 amino acids. The germline CDR1 and CDR2 sequences are SGDLS and YYNGEE. Losses at the gene ends were 4 bases for V and 4 bases for J; bases not matched to a gene: 4. CDR3 region: CASSSGLAGADTQYS. DNA of the CDR3: TGTGCCAGCAGCTCGGGACTAGCGGGCGCAGATACGCAGTATTCT.

This clonotype has at least ten counts. The chain is built from TRBV20-1 and TRBJ1-1, with D possibly TRBD1 on 6 matching bases. The V gene's germline CDR1 is DFQATT and CDR2 SNEGSKA (reference sequence). Trimming removed 3 bases from V and 5 bases from J, with 13 bases in between. The CDR3 loop spans 13 amino acids. CDR3 sequence reads: CSARSQGLTEAFF. In DNA form, the CDR3 reads TGCAGTGCTAGGAGTCAGGGGTTGACTGAAGCTTTCTTT.

This clonotype came up many times. The V and J genes are TRBV7-2 and TRBJ1-2, with 8 nucleotides matching TRBD1. The CDR3 consists of 14 residues. Germline lookup yields CDR1 SGHTA and CDR2 FQGNSA. V trimming: 1 base; J trimming: 8 bases; junction bases outside the gene matches: 6. Here the CDR3 reads CASSLGWDRNGYTF. The CDR3 bases are TGTGCCAGCAGCTTAGGATGGGACAGGAACGGCTACACCTTC.

There are many counts of this clonotype. The V and J genes are TRBV29-1 and TRBJ2-2; 8 bases are shared with TRBD2. This CDR3 contains 15 residues. Trimming cost V 7 bases and J 5 bases; bases outside gene matches: 12. Germline V gene lookup returns CDR1 SQVTM and CDR2 ANQGSEA. CDR3 nucleotide sequence: TGCAGCGGCGGTGGCGGGAGGTACTTAACCGGGGAGCTGTTTTTT. This encodes CSGGGGRYLTGELFF.

This clonotype was found many times. V and J are TRBV24-1 and TRBJ2-3; 9 bases map to TRBD2. CDR1 is KGHDR and CDR2 is SFDVKD in the germline V gene. Trimming removed 2 bases from V and 3 bases from J; junction bases left unmatched: 11. The CDR3 runs to 18 residues. This CDR3 is CATSDSGSGAGGTDTQYF. In DNA form, the CDR3 reads TGTGCCACCAGTGATTCTGGTAGTGGAGCGGGAGGTACAGATACGCAGTATTTT.

At least ten counts were recorded for this clonotype. CDR3 sequence reads: CASSAGTPYEQYF. CDR3 bases: TGTGCCAGCAGCGCCGGGACTCCGTACGAGCAGTACTTC. The chain links TRBV9 to TRBJ2-7; tentatively, D is TRBD2 (6 bases). CDR1 is SGDLS, CDR2 YYNGEE, per germline. Trimming removed 3 bases at V and 4 bases at J, with 11 bases between. The CDR3 runs 13 residues.

In this sample, this clonotype turned up many times. The chain combines TRBV4-1 with TRBJ2-7; TRBD1 agrees at 10 bases. The CDR3 covers 14 residues. Germline V gives CDR1 MGHRA, CDR2 YSYEKL. The J segment lost 5 bases and the V segment lost 1 base, leaving 2 bases of the junction unmatched. CDR3 sequence: CASSQVDRGHEQYF. CDR3 coding DNA: TGCGCCAGCAGCCAAGTAGACAGGGGGCACGAGCAGTACTTC.

In its sample, this clonotype was seen many times. The rearrangement joins TRBV19 to TRBJ2-4; maybe TRBD2 (5 bases). In germline, CDR1 is LNHDA, CDR2 SQIVND (reference sequence). This CDR3 comprises 15 residues. Deletions cut 10 bases from V and 0 bases from J, with 16 bases between. The CDR3 is CATRPAGLAKNIQYF. The CDR3 DNA sequence: TGTGCCACCCGCCCCGCCGGACTAGCCAAAAACATTCAGTACTTC.

This clonotype has ten or more counts. The chain carries TRBV5-1 and TRBJ2-7; TRBD1 matches 8 bases. The CDR3 contains 16 residues. Germline CDR1 SGHRS, CDR2 YFSETQ. J lost 1 base, V lost 4 bases, and 10 bases had no gene match. The CDR3 is CASSESRTGISYEQYF. The DNA of the CDR3 is TGCGCCAGCAGCGAGTCTCGGACAGGGATTTCCTACGAGCAGTACTTC.

This clonotype has at least ten counts. V is TRBV7-2 and J is TRBJ2-7; D is unclear. V lost 5 bases and J 6 bases, leaving 17 bases between the germline ends. The germline CDR1 and CDR2 sequences are SGHTA and FQGNSA. CDR3 size: 14 residues. The CDR3 spells CASSAPPAASEQYF. CDR3 nucleotides: TGTGCCAGCAGCGCCCCGCCGGCGGCATCCGAGCAGTACTTC.

This clonotype was seen many times. The chain couples TRBV20-1 to TRBJ2-7, with TRBD2 matching 9 bases. This CDR3 comprises 16 residues. The germline V gene has CDR1 DFQATT and CDR2 SNEGSKA (reference sequence). Germline trimming cut 0 bases from V and 1 base from J; bases unmatched to any gene: 7. CDR3 loop: CSARDPTAGGSYEQYF. The CDR3 DNA sequence: TGCAGTGCTAGAGATCCTACAGCGGGAGGATCCTACGAGCAGTACTTC.

The CDR3: CASSLGLGKSSYNEQFF. CDR3 bases: TGTGCCAGCAGCTTAGGATTAGGGAAAAGCTCCTACAATGAGCAGTTCTTC. The J gene is TRBJ2-1, the V gene TRBV7-9, with D unresolved. This CDR3 has 17 residues. Germline-derived CDR1 and CDR2 are SEHNR and FQNEAQ (reference sequence). The V end lost 1 base, the J end lost 0 bases, and 13 bases lay between the germline ends. The entire variable domain, with the rest obtained from reference TRBV7-9 and TRBJ2-1, is as follows: DTGVSQNPRHKITKRGQNVTFRCDPISEHNRLYWYRQTLGQGPEFLTYFQNEAQLEKSRLLSDRFSAERPKGSFSTLEIQRTEQGDSAMYLCASSLGLGKSSYNEQFFGPGTRLTVL.

This clonotype has a count of ten or more. The chain combines TRBV10-2 with TRBJ2-7; D unresolved. The V and J ends lost 4 bases and 5 bases respectively, with 6 bases between them. CDR1 and CDR2 from the germline V gene are WSHSY and SAAADI. The CDR3 is 11 residues long. CDR3 sequence (DNA): TGCGCCAGCAGTGGAGCCCACGAGCAGTACTTC. It yields the protein CASSGAHEQYF.

This clonotype was picked up many times. The rearrangement links TRBV20-1 to TRBJ2-7, with no clear D. V was shortened by 3 bases and J by 3 bases, with 9 bases between the two germline ends. The CDR3 has 12 residues. The V gene's germline CDR1 is DFQATT and CDR2 SNEGSKA (reference sequence). CDR3 in amino acids: CSASTDRYEQYF. In nucleotides, the CDR3 is TGCAGTGCTAGTACCGATCGCTACGAGCAGTACTTC.

There are many counts of this clonotype. The rearrangement links TRBV28 to TRBJ1-2, with 8 bases identical to TRBD1. This CDR3 contains 12 residues. Germline V gene sequence: CDR1 MDHEN, CDR2 SYDVKM. J gave up 10 bases and V 5 bases, and 6 bases lay outside the gene matches. CDR3 loop: CASSTQGESYTF. The CDR3 region has the DNA TGTGCCAGCAGTACACAGGGGGAATCCTACACCTTC.

This clonotype was counted at least ten times. The chain employs TRBV9 and TRBJ2-5; the D gene is possibly TRBD2 (6 bases). Germline V gives CDR1 SGDLS, CDR2 YYNGEE. V was cut by 0 bases and J by 1 base, with 10 bases left in between. The CDR3 has 15 residues. The CDR3 coding sequence is TGTGCCAGCAGCGTAGAACCGGGAGTCCAAGAGACCCAGTACTTC. Translation: CASSVEPGVQETQYF.